This paragraph reports one TCR beta chain. In the same sample, other DNA sequences code for this CDR3. Under the authors' procedure: Reference gene primer amplification gave nucleated cell count estimates. Assay used: immunoSEQ multiplex PCR; TCRdb lists only in-frame clones, some missing. D and trimming come from the DNA, and the V and J calls and clone size come from that table. The profile covers 250,000 to 350,000 clones, with around 90% appearing a single time and approximately 4.5% taken by the ten largest. The data are from a study of blood T cell repertoires in COVID-19. Study summary: Samples came from the United States, Italy and Spain, spanning acute and convalescent COVID-19. Nucleic acid was either cDNA or gDNA, and it came from T cells, B-cell-depleted T cells, or PBMCs.

Assignments of participants to cohorts depended upon their own reported clinical history. This CDR3 is built from 12 residues. CDR1 is MDHEN, CDR2 SYDVKM, per germline. V was pared by 5 bases and J by 2 bases, with 6 bases between. This sequence originates from a woman aged 18 to 35 with acute COVID-19. Sequencing used PBMCs or T cells enriched from blood (not recorded which). The chain joins TRBV28 to TRBJ1-2; tentatively, D is TRBD1 (6 bases). The CDR3 DNA reads TGTGCCAGCAGTACAGGGAACTATGGCTACACCTTC. This translates into CASSTGNYGYTF.